Described below is a single TCR beta chain sequence and its context. The repertoire was sequenced with immunoSEQ multiplex PCR; TCRdb's copy has only in-frame clones and lacks some. The repertoire holds approximately 240,000 clones, with approximately 91% as singletons. This specimen belongs to a study of blood T cell repertoires in COVID-19. The germline V gene encodes CDR1 KGHSH and CDR2 LQKENI. The V end lost 7 bases, the J end lost 0 bases, and 16 bases lay between the germline ends. CDR3 length equals 16 residues. J is TRBJ2-1 and V is TRBV18; D is possibly TRBD1 (6 bases). The TCR sequence derives from a man aged 30 to 45 with COVID-19, enrolled during active disease. The material sequenced was peripheral blood. The CDR3 reads CASLRPTGSSYNEQFF. The CDR3 DNA reads TGTGCCAGCTTGCGGCCGACAGGAAGCTCCTACAATGAGCAGTTCTTC.